The clone carrying this T cell receptor beta chain was observed a handful of times. The antigen remains undetermined. The germline V gene has CDR1 LGHNA and CDR2 YNFKEQ. The CDR3 has 20 residues. Trimming removed 4 bases from V and 2 bases from J; junction bases left unmatched: 15. Enrolled patients, whose metastatic non-small-cell lung cancer was chemo-refractory, received focal radiation plus CTLA-4 blockade with ipilimumab. These data belong to a study of radiotherapy plus CTLA-4 blockade in lung cancer. Turning to the study itself: Of the patients, 15% to 20% showed objective responses and about 30% attained disease control. Study-wide findings and caveats: Expansion of tumor-derived TCR clones was observed in blood after radiotherapy plus ipilimumab. Response, reportedly, was best predicted by interferon-beta along with early blood T cell clone dynamics.

Some clones are missing from TCRdb's copy, which holds only in-frame ones; the method was immunoSEQ multiplex PCR. The sample consists of roughly 90,000 clones, 78% of them appearing once. The chain uses TRBV4-2 and TRBJ2-1; 12 bases are a match to TRBD2. This material consisted of peripheral blood, taken from a patient treated with radiotherapy plus ipilimumab. This clonotype originated in a human donor with non-small cell lung cancer who had a partial response to radiotherapy plus ipilimumab. Some clones in this sample may be carry-over from other donors' samples. The CDR3 loop reads CASSPTLLAGGPPAYNEQFF. The CDR3 coding sequence is TGTGCCAGCAGCCCCACCCTCCTAGCGGGAGGGCCCCCCGCCTACAATGAGCAGTTCTTC.